This note documents a single TCR beta chain sequence. Which antigen it targets is not known. There are no base qualities to consult, and no much larger clone falls within one base. From a lookup of the germline V gene, CDR1 and CDR2 are SGHTA and FQGNSA. The CDR3 runs 16 amino acids, cysteine and phenylalanine included. Left in the record is the CDR3 DNA by itself, 48 bases read in frame from the first base. Trimming leaves V shorter by 0 bases and J shorter by 2 bases, with the junction holding 6 bases beyond the gene matches. The sample comes from a study of technical replicates of blood from a few donors (dated by TCRdb to about 2017). The method was the immunoSEQ multiplex PCR assay. The immuneACCESS repertoire file appears here via TCRdb, limited to in-frame rearrangements. These files lack a portion of the clones; in checked studies, under half of the deficit traces to unresolved V genes, and the cause of the others is not known. The sample table lists more than 50,000 clones, approximately 90% of them with a count of one. Jointly, the top ten make up 4% to 6.5% of the sample.

Recombination linked TRBV7-2 to TRBJ2-7; 8 of the junction bases match TRBD1. The receptor's source is a human donor in good health. Some clones in this sample may be carry-over from other donors' samples. Sequenced material: PBMCs. The DNA sequence is TGTGCCAGCAGCTTAGCGCCGTCCAGGGGGCCCTACGAGCAGTACTTC. Translation gives CASSLAPSRGPYEQYF.